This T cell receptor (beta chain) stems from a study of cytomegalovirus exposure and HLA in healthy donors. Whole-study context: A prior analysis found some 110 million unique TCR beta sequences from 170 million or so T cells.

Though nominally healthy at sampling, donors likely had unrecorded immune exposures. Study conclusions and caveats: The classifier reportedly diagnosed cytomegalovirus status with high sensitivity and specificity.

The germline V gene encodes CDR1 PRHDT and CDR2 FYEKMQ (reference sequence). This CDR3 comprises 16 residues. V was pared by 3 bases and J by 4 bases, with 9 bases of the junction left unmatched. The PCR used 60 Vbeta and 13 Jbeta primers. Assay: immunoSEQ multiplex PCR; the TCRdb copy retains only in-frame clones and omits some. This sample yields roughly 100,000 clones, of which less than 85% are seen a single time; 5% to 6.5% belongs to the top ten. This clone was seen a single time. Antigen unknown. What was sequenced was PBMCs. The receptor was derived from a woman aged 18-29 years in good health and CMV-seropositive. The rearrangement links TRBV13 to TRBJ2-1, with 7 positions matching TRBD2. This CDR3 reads CASSFYSAGLYNEQFF. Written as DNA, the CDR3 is TGTGCCAGCAGCTTTTATTCAGCGGGACTATACAATGAGCAGTTCTTC. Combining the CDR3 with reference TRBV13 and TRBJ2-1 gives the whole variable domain AAGVIQSPRHLIKEKRETATLKCYPIPRHDTVYWYQQGPGQDPQFLISFYEKMQSDKGSIPDRFSAQQFSDYHSELNMSSLELGDSALYFCASSFYSAGLYNEQFFGPGTRLTVL.